This T cell receptor beta chain originates from a study of blood T cell repertoires in COVID-19. Study-wide context: Collection of acute and convalescent COVID-19 samples took place in the United States, Italy and Spain.

The germline V gene encodes CDR1 KGHSH and CDR2 LQKENI. Trimming took off 3 bases at V and 0 bases at J, with 12 bases between the two ends. This CDR3 is 16 amino acids long. Authors' processing steps: Nucleated cell counts were estimated from reference gene primer amplification. Clones were sequenced by immunoSEQ multiplex PCR, and TCRdb holds only the in-frame ones, with some missing. The V and J calls and clone size were taken over from that table, and D and trimming were inferred from the DNA. Among about 170,000 clones listed, 65% to 85% were seen once. The source is a human donor with acute or convalescent COVID-19. The donor label of this sample is uncertain. J is TRBJ2-4 and V is TRBV18; weak D call: TRBD2 (6 bases). Sequenced input: peripheral blood. The CDR3 loop reads CASSPGGTLAKNIQYF. As DNA, the CDR3 is TGTGCCAGCTCACCTGGCGGGACCTTAGCCAAAAACATTCAGTACTTC.